These T cell receptor beta chains were read from a single sample in a study of shared clonotypes between healthy human individuals. Assay used: immunoSEQ multiplex PCR; TCRdb lists only in-frame clones, some missing. The sample includes about 2 million clones, about 95% of them seen just once. Sequenced sample: naive CD8+ T cells sorted from blood. The receptors originated from a young man in good health. Each CDR3 is given with its conserved first and last residue. D genes are given only for firm matches. Clone sizes are given selectively: once, few, many, or a class where the clone is expanded.

.	.	TRBJ2-5	TRBV7-9	TGTGCCAGCAGCTGGACCGCCGAAGAGACCCAGTACTTC	CASSWTAEETQYF
once	.	TRBJ2-3	TRBV7-9	TGTGCCAGCAGCAACGGGACTGCTAGCACAGATACGCAGTATTTT	CASSNGTASTDTQYF
.	.	TRBJ1-1	TRBV4-1	TGCGCCAGCAGCCAAGATGCCCCGTCGAACACTGAAGCTTTCTTT	CASSQDAPSNTEAFF
.	.	TRBJ2-2	TRBV5-4	TGTGCCAGCAGCTTGGCCTGGGGGGCCGGGGAGCTGTTTTTT	CASSLAWGAGELFF
.	TRBD1	TRBJ1-1	TRBV30	TGTGCCTGGAGTGAGACAGGGCAAAACACTGAAGCTTTCTTT	CAWSETGQNTEAFF
once	.	TRBJ1-6	TRBV28	TGTGCCAGCAGTTCCTCGGGGGGGCGACTCTATTCACCCCTCCACTTT	CASSSSGGRLYSPLHF
.	TRBD2	TRBJ2-1	TRBV4-1	TGCGCCAGCAGCCAAGATTTGATAGCGGGAGCAAGTGAGCAGTTCTTC	CASSQDLIAGASEQFF
.	TRBD1	TRBJ1-6	TRBV11-2	TGTGCCAGCAGCTTAGGACAGGGTGCCTATAATTCACCCCTCCACTTT	CASSLGQGAYNSPLHF
.	TRBD2	TRBJ2-7	TRBV19	TGTGCCAGTAGCCCTCTAGCGGGAGATATCTACGAGCAGTACTTC	CASSPLAGDIYEQYF
.	.	TRBJ2-2	TRBV21-1	TGTGCCAGCAGTTCAGGCGTCTCGGACAGGGAGGGTTTACACGAGCTGTTTTTT	CASSSGVSDREGLHELFF
.	.	TRBJ2-5	TRBV9	TGTGCCAGCAGCCCAGGGCCTTTCCCGGAGACCCAGTACTTC	CASSPGPFPETQYF
.	TRBD1	TRBJ1-2	TRBV27	TGTGCCAGCAGTTTATCACTAGGGACAGGGATTGGCTACACCTTC	CASSLSLGTGIGYTF
once	.	TRBJ2-6	TRBV28	TGTGCCAGCAGTTTTGGTGAAGCAGGGGCCAACGTCCTGACTTTC	CASSFGEAGANVLTF